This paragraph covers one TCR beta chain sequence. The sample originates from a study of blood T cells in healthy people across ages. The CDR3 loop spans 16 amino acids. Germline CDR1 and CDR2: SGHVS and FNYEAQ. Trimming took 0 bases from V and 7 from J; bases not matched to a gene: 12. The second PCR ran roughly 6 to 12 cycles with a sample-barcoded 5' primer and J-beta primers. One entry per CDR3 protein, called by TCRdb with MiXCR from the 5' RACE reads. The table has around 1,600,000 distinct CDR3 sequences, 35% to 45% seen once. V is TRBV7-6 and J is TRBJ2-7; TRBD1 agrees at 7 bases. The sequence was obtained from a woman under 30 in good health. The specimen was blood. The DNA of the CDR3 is TGTGCCAGCAGCTTAGCTCCCCCCTCGACAGGGCGGGAGCAGTACTTC. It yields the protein CASSLAPPSTGREQYF. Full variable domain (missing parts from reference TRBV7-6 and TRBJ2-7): GAGVSQSPRYKVTKRGQDVALRCDPISGHVSLYWYRQALGQGPEFLTYFNYEAQQDKSGLPNDRFSAERPEGSISTLTIQRTEQRDSAMYRCASSLAPPSTGREQYFGPGTRLTVT.